This TCR beta chain was sequenced during a study of neurological immune-mediated disorders. Study-level background: The multiple sclerosis group of some 34 included 31 relapsing-remitting and 3 secondary progressive patients.

This clonotype was recorded at least ten times. Its antigen is unknown. Findings and limits, study-wide: Whereas HTLV-1-associated myelopathy showed the most TCR clonal expansion, multiple sclerosis showed the least, with levels below those of healthy controls. Repertoires from 18 of 34 multiple sclerosis patients grouped phylogenetically into a related-CDR3 cluster, suggesting a possible signature.

The cDNA was produced through 5'RACE with 10-nucleotide random UMIs. Each CDR3 protein gets one entry after TCRdb re-called the 5' RACE reads with MiXCR. The sample consists of 66,000 or so distinct CDR3 sequences, less than 5.5% of them appearing once. The V end lost 1 base, the J end lost 5 bases, and 10 bases lay between the germline ends. Per the germline V gene, CDR1 is SGHVS and CDR2 is FQNEAQ. The CDR3 contains 14 residues. The sequence came from a woman younger than 45 with multiple sclerosis. The V gene is TRBV7-8, the J gene TRBJ2-3; the D gene could be TRBD1 or TRBD2 (5 bases each). The sequenced sample was PBMCs. The CDR3 nucleotides read TGTGCCAGCAGCTTAGGGGCAGGGAGAGATACGCAGTATTTT. Protein: CASSLGAGRDTQYF.